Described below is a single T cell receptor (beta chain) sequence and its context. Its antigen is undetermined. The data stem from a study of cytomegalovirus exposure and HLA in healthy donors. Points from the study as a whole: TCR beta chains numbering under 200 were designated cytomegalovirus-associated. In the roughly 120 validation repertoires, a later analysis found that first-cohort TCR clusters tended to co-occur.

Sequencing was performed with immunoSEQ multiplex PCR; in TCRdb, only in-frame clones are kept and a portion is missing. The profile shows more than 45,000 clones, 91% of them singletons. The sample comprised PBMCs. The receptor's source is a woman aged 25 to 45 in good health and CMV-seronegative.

The CDR3 coding sequence is TGTGCCAGCAGCTTAGGAGGCCCTAAGAGCGAGCAGTACTTC. Residues: CASSLGGPKSEQYF. The chain recombines TRBV7-3 with TRBJ2-7; TRBD2 might be the D (5 bases). Trimming pared 2 bases from V and 6 bases from J, leaving 14 bases between. Germline CDR1 SGHTA, CDR2 FQGTGA. The CDR3 has 14 amino acids. The variable domain in full, with the rest retrieved from reference TRBV7-3 and TRBJ2-7, is GAGVSQTPSNKVTEKGKYVELRCDPISGHTALYWYRQSLGQGPEFLIYFQGTGAADDSGLPNDRFFAVRPEGSVSTLKIQRTERGDSAVYLCASSLGGPKSEQYFGPGTRLTVT.